The 31 T cell receptor beta chains below all came from one sample that was sequenced in a study of shared clonotypes between healthy human individuals. Assay: immunoSEQ multiplex PCR; the TCRdb copy retains only in-frame clones and omits some. Among some 1 million clones listed, approximately 76% were seen once. The sample consisted of memory CD4+ T cells sorted from blood. Indicated subset: CD45RA-negative fraction. All receptors derive from a man younger than 35 in good health.

A note on this clone: This may come from a read error, since a much larger clone is one base off. The V gene is TRBV11-2, the J gene TRBJ2-3, with a tentative D call TRBD2 (6 bases). The CDR3 is made up of 13 amino acids. With 5 bases removed from V and 2 bases from J, the gap between germline ends came to 8 bases. CDR1 is SGHAT, CDR2 FQNNGV, per germline. The chain's CDR3 is CASSRDSTDTQYF. DNA of the CDR3: TGTGCCAGCAGCCGGGACTCCACAGATACGCAGTATTTT.

This sequence joins TRBV4-3 and TRBJ2-3, with no clear D. The V end lost 1 base, the J end lost 7 bases, and 9 bases lay between the germline ends. Germline V gives CDR1 LGHNA, CDR2 YSLEER. The CDR3 has 13 amino acids. The CDR3 reads CASSQGKQNTQYF. The DNA for the CDR3 is TGCGCCAGCAGCCAAGGGAAACAGAATACGCAGTATTTT.

The chain links TRBV7-8 to TRBJ2-5, with a weak D call TRBD1 (6 bases). V was pared by 5 bases and J by 8 bases, with 24 bases between. CDR1 SGHVS and CDR2 FQNEAQ come from the germline V gene. The CDR3 runs to 16 residues. The CDR3 DNA sequence: TGTGCCAGCAGCCCCCCAACAGGGACGCTGCAAATTACCCAGTACTTC. This translates into CASSPPTGTLQITQYF.

A single count supports this clone. This rearrangement joins TRBV28 to TRBJ1-2; D is possibly TRBD1 (6 bases). Germline CDR1 is MDHEN and CDR2 is SYDVKM. V was pared by 5 bases and J by 5 bases, with 15 bases between. The CDR3 is 14 residues long. The CDR3 protein is CASSPVDRPYGYTF. CDR3 nucleotide sequence: TGTGCCAGCAGTCCCGTCGACAGGCCTTATGGCTACACCTTC.

This clone was seen more than once but under ten times. CDR3 residues: CASSFGGHETEAFF. For the CDR3, the DNA is TGTGCCAGCAGTTTCGGGGGGCATGAGACTGAAGCTTTCTTT. The rearrangement joins TRBV28 to TRBJ1-1; D possibly corresponds to TRBD1 (6 bases). Germline V CDR1 and CDR2: MDHEN, SYDVKM. With 3 bases removed from V and 5 bases from J, the gap between germline ends came to 13 bases. The CDR3 is 14 amino acids.

In this sample, this clone turned up once. The chain employs TRBV28 and TRBJ2-5; a possible D gene is TRBD2 (6 bases). Germline V gene lookup returns CDR1 MDHEN and CDR2 SYDVKM. The CDR3 has 14 residues. V dropped 4 bases and J dropped 2 bases, with 11 bases sitting between them. Here the CDR3 reads CASSSPGVQETQYF. CDR3 coding DNA: TGTGCCAGCAGTTCCCCGGGGGTACAAGAGACCCAGTACTTC. The complete variable domain, with remaining parts taken from reference TRBV28 and TRBJ2-5, reads DVKVTQSSRYLVKRTGEKVFLECVQDMDHENMFWYRQDPGLGLRLIYFSYDVKMKEKGDIPEGYSVSREKKERFSLILESASTNQTSMYLCASSSPGVQETQYFGPGTRLLVL.

The chain recombines TRBV11-2 with TRBJ2-1; D is ambiguous. The CDR3 totals 12 residues. Germline values: CDR1 SGHAT, CDR2 FQNNGV. V lost 2 bases and J lost 8, with 7 bases in between. The CDR3 loop is CASSLSGYEQFF. The CDR3 DNA sequence: TGTGCCAGCAGCTTATCGGGCTATGAGCAGTTCTTC. Complete variable domain (other parts from reference TRBV11-2 and TRBJ2-1): EAGVAQSPRYKIIEKRQSVAFWCNPISGHATLYWYQQILGQGPKLLIQFQNNGVVDDSQLPKDRFSAERLKGVDSTLKIQPAKLEDSAVYLCASSLSGYEQFFGPGTRLTVL.

The chain joins TRBV23-1 to TRBJ2-2; D ambiguous. TRBV23-1 is assigned to the ORF class and has an uncertain function. The length of the CDR3 is 13 residues. Trimming stripped 0 bases from V and 3 bases from J, with 2 bases between. In DNA, the CDR3 is TGCGCCAGCAGTCAATCTGACACCGGGGAGCTGTTTTTT. It yields the protein CASSQSDTGELFF.

The V and J genes are TRBV18 and TRBJ2-5, with 9 nucleotides matching TRBD2. Germline V gene lookup returns CDR1 KGHSH and CDR2 LQKENI. The CDR3 is 16 amino acids. Germline trimming cut 3 bases from V and 4 bases from J; bases unmatched to any gene: 9. The CDR3 region is CASSPLGLARGETQYF. CDR3 sequence (DNA): TGTGCCAGCTCACCGCTGGGACTAGCCAGGGGAGAGACCCAGTACTTC. Filled out from reference TRBV18 and TRBJ2-5, the complete variable domain reads NAGVMQNPRHLVRRRGQEARLRCSPMKGHSHVYWYRQLPEEGLKFMVYLQKENIIDESGMPKERFSAEFPKEGPSILRIQQVVRGDSAAYFCASSPLGLARGETQYFGPGTRLLVL.

The chain has TRBV4-1 and TRBJ1-4; 8 nucleotides agree with TRBD1. The junction had 4 bases not matched to a gene; V was cut back by 0 bases and J by 7 bases. There are 15 residues in the CDR3. Germline V lookup: CDR1 MGHRA, CDR2 YSYEKL. For the CDR3, the DNA is TGCGCCAGCAGCCAAGATAAAACAGGGGGTGAAAAACTGTTTTTT. Translation gives CASSQDKTGGEKLFF.

The V call is TRBV11-2, the J call TRBJ2-3; D assignment may be TRBD1 or TRBD2 (5 bases each). The CDR3 is made up of 14 amino acids. Trimming took 5 bases from V and 2 from J, leaving 11 bases between them. Per the germline V gene, CDR1 is SGHAT and CDR2 is FQNNGV. The CDR3 here is CASSRDPYTDTQYF. CDR3 nucleotide sequence: TGTGCCAGCAGCCGGGACCCCTACACAGATACGCAGTATTTT.

The chain combines TRBV27 with TRBJ2-2; tentative D call: TRBD2 (5 bases). Trimming shortened V by 4 bases and J by 7 bases, and 16 bases separated the two germline ends. The length of the CDR3 is 15 residues. Per the germline V gene, CDR1 is MNHEY and CDR2 is SMNVEV (reference sequence). CDR3 residues: CASSSRGRFGGELFF. The CDR3 DNA follows: TGTGCCAGCAGTTCTCGAGGGAGATTCGGCGGGGAGCTGTTTTTT.

The chain couples TRBV11-1 to TRBJ2-7; 10 nucleotides agree with TRBD1. V was clipped by 5 bases and J by 6 bases; unmatched bases: 10. The germline V gene encodes CDR1 SGHAT and CDR2 FQDESV (reference sequence). The CDR3 runs 15 residues. The CDR3 here is CASSTRGTGASEQYF. The DNA of the CDR3 is TGTGCCAGCAGCACCCGCGGGACAGGGGCAAGCGAGCAGTACTTC.

The rearrangement joins TRBV6-6 to TRBJ1-4; 8 bases are a match to TRBD1. This CDR3 spans 12 amino acids. CDR1 and CDR2 (germline): MNHNY, SVGAGI (reference sequence). With 10 bases clipped from V and 10 bases from J, the junction kept 8 bases outside the gene matches. CDR3 protein: CATSTGVGKLFF. As DNA, the CDR3 is TGTGCCACCTCGACAGGGGTGGGAAAACTGTTTTTT.

V is TRBV10-3 and J is TRBJ2-5; 9 nucleotides align to TRBD1. The CDR3 consists of 12 residues. Germline assignment: CDR1 ENHRY and CDR2 SYGVKD. Germline trimming cut 10 bases from V and 5 bases from J; bases unmatched to any gene: 5. The CDR3 sequence is CATGQGRETQYF. The DNA for the CDR3 is TGTGCCACGGGACAGGGTCGCGAGACCCAGTACTTC.

The J gene is TRBJ1-6, the V gene TRBV18, with 9 bases matching TRBD1. The junction had 0 bases not matched to a gene; V was cut back by 4 bases and J by 8 bases. The CDR3 extends over 13 amino acids. In germline, CDR1 is KGHSH, CDR2 LQKENI. The CDR3 reads CASSRDRDSPLHF. The CDR3 nucleotides are TGTGCCAGCTCACGGGACAGGGATTCACCCCTCCACTTT.

Note on this clone: This CDR3 is also generated by other DNA sequences in the sample. This rearrangement joins TRBV6-5 to TRBJ1-2; TRBD1 matches at 8 bases. The CDR3 is 14 amino acids. The V and J ends lost 3 bases and 4 bases, in that order; junction bases with no gene match: 4. Germline assignment: CDR1 MNHEY and CDR2 SVGAGI. The CDR3 spells CASSYGQGAYGYTF. CDR3 nucleotides: TGTGCCAGCAGTTATGGACAGGGTGCCTATGGCTACACCTTC.

The CDR3, as DNA: TGTGCCAGCAAATCAGAAGGGCCGGGAGGGGAGACCCAGTACTTC. This codes for CASKSEGPGGETQYF. The gene calls are TRBV2 and TRBJ2-5, with 8 bases lining up with TRBD2. From germline, CDR1 is SNHLY and CDR2 FYNNEI. The CDR3 loop spans 15 amino acids. V was clipped by 7 bases and J by 5 bases; unmatched bases: 12.

V usage is TRBV14 and J usage is TRBJ1-6; D is undetermined. The CDR3 runs 14 residues. V was cut by 4 bases and J by 9 bases, with 13 bases left in between. Germline V gives CDR1 SGHDN, CDR2 FVKESK. The CDR3 nucleotides read TGTGCCAGCAGCCGCAATGGGGAAGTTTCACCCCTCCACTTT. This gives the protein CASSRNGEVSPLHF. Combining the CDR3 with reference TRBV14 and TRBJ1-6 gives the whole variable domain EAGVTQFPSHSVIEKGQTVTLRCDPISGHDNLYWYRRVMGKEIKFLLHFVKESKQDESGMPNNRFLAERTGGTYSTLKVQPAELEDSGVYFCASSRNGEVSPLHFGNGTRLTVT.

The chain links TRBV11-2 to TRBJ1-1; a weak D match, TRBD1 (5 bases). Trimming cost V 5 bases and J 9 bases, with 19 bases left between them. The germline gives CDR1 SGHAT, CDR2 FQNNGV. This CDR3 contains 14 residues. CDR3 nucleotide sequence: TGTGCCAGCAGCCAGAGTTGGACGGGGACTAAAGCTTTCTTT. The encoded protein is CASSQSWTGTKAFF.

The rearrangement joins TRBV7-2 to TRBJ2-2, with 8 bases that match TRBD2. The CDR3 length is 16 residues. Germline V lookup: CDR1 SGHTA, CDR2 FQGNSA. J lost 5 bases, V lost 5 bases, and 10 bases had no gene match. The CDR3 spells CASSPRASGSTGELFF. The CDR3 DNA sequence: TGTGCCAGCAGCCCGCGGGCTAGCGGGTCTACCGGGGAGCTGTTTTTT.

The chain carries TRBV28 and TRBJ1-6, with D unresolved. V dropped 6 bases and J dropped 10 bases, with 16 bases sitting between them. The CDR3 sequence is 14 residues long. CDR1 is MDHEN and CDR2 is SYDVKM in the germline V gene. The CDR3 protein is CASSPPPQRSPLHF. CDR3 DNA: TGTGCCAGCAGCCCACCCCCACAGCGATCACCCCTCCACTTT.

This clone came up a few times. The chain has TRBV7-9 and TRBJ2-7; D gene ambiguous. This CDR3 spans 14 amino acids. Per the germline V gene, CDR1 is SEHNR and CDR2 is FQNEAQ (reference sequence). Trimming took 0 bases from V and 7 from J, leaving 13 bases between them. CDR3 amino acids: CASSLATGLWEQYF. CDR3 bases: TGTGCCAGCAGCTTAGCTACCGGCCTTTGGGAGCAGTACTTC.

This rearrangement joins TRBV9 to TRBJ2-2; a weak D match, TRBD2 (6 bases). Germline lookup yields CDR1 SGDLS and CDR2 YYNGEE. The CDR3 spans 13 residues. Trimming cost V 9 bases and J 8 bases, with 17 bases left between them. The CDR3 reads CATALGEVGELFF. CDR3 nucleotide sequence: TGTGCCACCGCCTTGGGGGAGGTGGGGGAGCTGTTTTTT. Complete variable domain (other parts from reference TRBV9 and TRBJ2-2): DSGVTQTPKHLITATGQRVTLRCSPRSGDLSVYWYQQSLDQGLQFLIQYYNGEERAKGNILERFSAQQFPDLHSELNLSSLELGDSALYFCATALGEVGELFFGEGSRLTVL.

This chain joins TRBV6-5 and TRBJ2-1; tentative D call: TRBD1 (5 bases). V lost 10 bases to trimming and J lost 8 bases, with 18 bases between them. The CDR3 is made up of 13 amino acids. Germline-derived CDR1 and CDR2 are MNHEY and SVGAGI. CDR3 protein: CATLSRVGHEQFF. DNA for the CDR3: TGTGCCACCCTTTCCAGGGTCGGCCATGAGCAGTTCTTC.

The CDR3 spells CASSSGNTQYF. The CDR3 region has the DNA TGTGCCAGCAGCTCCGGCAATACGCAGTATTTT. The chain combines TRBV14 with TRBJ2-3, with D unclear. Germline CDR1 and CDR2: SGHDN and FVKESK. Deletions cut 5 bases from V and 7 bases from J, with 7 bases between. There are 11 residues in the CDR3. Together with reference TRBV14 and TRBJ2-3, the CDR3 gives the full variable domain: EAGVTQFPSHSVIEKGQTVTLRCDPISGHDNLYWYRRVMGKEIKFLLHFVKESKQDESGMPNNRFLAERTGGTYSTLKVQPAELEDSGVYFCASSSGNTQYFGPGTRLTVL.

The rearrangement links TRBV6-6 to TRBJ1-4; no clear D. The CDR3 contains 13 residues. Deletions cut 6 bases from V and 5 bases from J, with 10 bases between. The germline V gene encodes CDR1 MNHNY and CDR2 SVGAGI (reference sequence). CDR3 amino acids: CASRRRPNEKLFF. For the CDR3, the DNA is TGTGCCAGCAGACGACGACCCAATGAAAAACTGTTTTTT.

V gene TRBV19 combines with J gene TRBJ1-2; the match to TRBD1 covers 7 bases. Germline CDR1 reads LNHDA; CDR2 reads SQIVND (reference sequence). CDR3 length: 15 amino acids. J lost 3 bases, V lost 4 bases, and 8 bases had no gene match. In DNA form, the CDR3 reads TGTGCCAGTAGTAGGTCCATTCAGGGGGACTATGGCTACACCTTC. It specifies CASSRSIQGDYGYTF.

In its sample, this clone was seen a few times. The chain recombines TRBV7-9 with TRBJ1-2, with TRBD1 matching over 9 bases. From germline, CDR1 is SEHNR and CDR2 FQNEAQ (reference sequence). This CDR3 is 14 amino acids long. The trim removed 5 bases at V and 4 bases at J, leaving 5 bases unmatched. CDR3 amino acids: CASSLTGGVYGYTF. The CDR3 DNA is TGTGCCAGCAGCCTGACAGGGGGGGTCTATGGCTACACCTTC.

A remark on this clone: A far larger clone lies a single base away; this is likely a read error. The chain uses TRBV6-1 and TRBJ2-7, with D perhaps matching TRBD1 (6 bases). This CDR3 contains 11 residues. Germline CDR1 and CDR2: MNHNS and SASEGT. The ends were cut back, 4 bases at V and 6 bases at J, with 7 bases in the middle. The CDR3 sequence is CASSGRGEQYF. DNA of the CDR3: TGTGCCAGCAGTGGCAGGGGCGAGCAGTACTTC.

As concerns this clone: It is likely a read error: a sequence one base away is far more abundant. The genes are TRBV5-4 and TRBJ1-2; weak D call: TRBD1 (5 bases). This CDR3 is 15 amino acids long. The V gene's germline CDR1 is SGHNT and CDR2 YYREEE (reference sequence). The CDR3 loop is CVSSLVGTSIGGYTF. DNA for the CDR3: TGTGTCAGCAGCTTGGTGGGGACCTCTATCGGGGGCTACACCTTC.